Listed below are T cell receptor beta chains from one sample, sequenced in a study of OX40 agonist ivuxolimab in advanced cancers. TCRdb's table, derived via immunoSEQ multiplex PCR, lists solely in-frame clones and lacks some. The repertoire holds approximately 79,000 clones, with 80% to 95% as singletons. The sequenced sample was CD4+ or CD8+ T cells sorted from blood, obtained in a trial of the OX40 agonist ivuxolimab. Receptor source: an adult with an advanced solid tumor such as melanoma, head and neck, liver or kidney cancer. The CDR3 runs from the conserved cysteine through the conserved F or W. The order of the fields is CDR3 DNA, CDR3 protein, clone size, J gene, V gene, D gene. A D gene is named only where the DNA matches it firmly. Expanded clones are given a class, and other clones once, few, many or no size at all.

CDR3nt: TGCGCCAGCAGCCCAGGGACAGGGAACACTGAAGCTTTCTTT
CDR3aa: CASSPGTGNTEAFF
abundance: .
j_gene: TRBJ1-1
v_gene: TRBV5-1
d_gene: TRBD1

CDR3nt: TGTGCCAGCATCCCCCGGACAGGGGATCTAAGTGAGCAGTTCTTC
CDR3aa: CASIPRTGDLSEQFF
abundance: .
j_gene: TRBJ2-1
v_gene: TRBV6-5
d_gene: TRBD1

CDR3nt: TGTGCCAGCAGTTATTTCGGACTAGCGGGGGGGCGGGTGCAGTATTTT
CDR3aa: CASSYFGLAGGRVQYF
abundance: .
j_gene: TRBJ2-3
v_gene: TRBV6-5
d_gene: TRBD2

CDR3nt: TGCGCCAGCAGCCCACGTAGCGGGGGGCGTGACGTTTACAATGAGCAGTTCTTC
CDR3aa: CASSPRSGGRDVYNEQFF
abundance: .
j_gene: TRBJ2-1
v_gene: TRBV5-1
d_gene: TRBD2

CDR3nt: TGTGCCAGCAGTTTAGGACCTCAGGGAGGGGGCATCTCGGCTTTCTTT
CDR3aa: CASSLGPQGGGISAFF
abundance: .
j_gene: TRBJ1-1
v_gene: TRBV27
d_gene: TRBD1

CDR3nt: TGCGCCAGCAGCCAAGAACAGCTACTTTACGAGCAGTACTTC
CDR3aa: CASSQEQLLYEQYF
abundance: .
j_gene: TRBJ2-7
v_gene: TRBV4-1
d_gene: .

CDR3nt: TGTGCCAGCAGCTTAGGGGACAGGGATCGGGACGAGCAGTACTTC
CDR3aa: CASSLGDRDRDEQYF
abundance: .
j_gene: TRBJ2-7
v_gene: TRBV5-7
d_gene: TRBD1

CDR3nt: TGCGCCAGCAGCTTCCCGGGACTAGCGGGACAAGAGACCCAGTACTTC
CDR3aa: CASSFPGLAGQETQYF
abundance: .
j_gene: TRBJ2-5
v_gene: TRBV5-1
d_gene: TRBD2

CDR3nt: TGTGCCAGCAGTTTGGGGGGTACCGCCTACGAGCAGTACTTC
CDR3aa: CASSLGGTAYEQYF
abundance: .
j_gene: TRBJ2-7
v_gene: TRBV27
d_gene: .

CDR3nt: TGTGCCAGCAGTGGCCTACAGGGAACAATCTACGAGCAGTACTTC
CDR3aa: CASSGLQGTIYEQYF
abundance: .
j_gene: TRBJ2-7
v_gene: TRBV6-1
d_gene: .

CDR3nt: TGTGCCAGCAGCCAGATTACAGGGTCGGGAGAGACCCAGTACTTC
CDR3aa: CASSQITGSGETQYF
abundance: .
j_gene: TRBJ2-5
v_gene: TRBV27
d_gene: .

CDR3nt: TGTGCCAGCAGCAGGGACTTCCAAGAGACCCAGTACTTC
CDR3aa: CASSRDFQETQYF
abundance: once
j_gene: TRBJ2-5
v_gene: TRBV7-9
d_gene: .

CDR3nt: TGTGCCAGCAGCGCAACTAGCGACACCGGGGAGCTGTTTTTT
CDR3aa: CASSATSDTGELFF
abundance: .
j_gene: TRBJ2-2
v_gene: TRBV6-4
d_gene: TRBD2

CDR3nt: TGCGCCAGCAGTCCAATAGCGGGGCTACAAGAGACCCAGTACTTC
CDR3aa: CASSPIAGLQETQYF
abundance: .
j_gene: TRBJ2-5
v_gene: TRBV5-1
d_gene: TRBD2

CDR3nt: TGTGCCAGCAGCTTAAGCGGGGGCCCGGGGGGCTACACCTTC
CDR3aa: CASSLSGGPGGYTF
abundance: .
j_gene: TRBJ1-2
v_gene: TRBV7-3
d_gene: .

CDR3nt: TGCGCCAGCAGTTCCGGCGGACTAGCGGCAAGATTATCCTACGAGCAGTACTTC
CDR3aa: CASSSGGLAARLSYEQYF
abundance: .
j_gene: TRBJ2-7
v_gene: TRBV5-1
d_gene: TRBD2

CDR3nt: TGTGCCAGCAGCTTGGTTGGAGGGATCGAGACCCAGTACTTC
CDR3aa: CASSLVGGIETQYF
abundance: .
j_gene: TRBJ2-5
v_gene: TRBV11-1
d_gene: .

CDR3nt: TGTGCCAGCAGCTTAGGGACAGCCAATTCACCCCTCCACTTT
CDR3aa: CASSLGTANSPLHF
abundance: .
j_gene: TRBJ1-6
v_gene: TRBV7-8
d_gene: .

CDR3nt: TGCGCCAGCAGTGAGCCGGGACAGGGTTACTATGGCTACACCTTC
CDR3aa: CASSEPGQGYYGYTF
abundance: .
j_gene: TRBJ1-2
v_gene: TRBV10-2
d_gene: TRBD1

CDR3nt: TGTGCTAGTGTCGAACGGGGGAGCACAGATACGCAGTATTTT
CDR3aa: CASVERGSTDTQYF
abundance: .
j_gene: TRBJ2-3
v_gene: TRBV12-5
d_gene: .

CDR3nt: TGCGCCAGCAGCCAAGCAGGGGGCCCGACCTACGAGCAGTACTTC
CDR3aa: CASSQAGGPTYEQYF
abundance: .
j_gene: TRBJ2-7
v_gene: TRBV4-3
d_gene: TRBD1

CDR3nt: TGTGCCCCCGGGGAGGGACAAGATAGCAATCAGCCCCAGCATTTT
CDR3aa: CAPGEGQDSNQPQHF
abundance: .
j_gene: TRBJ1-5
v_gene: TRBV9
d_gene: .

CDR3nt: TGTGCCTGGACCCCAGTGGGTCAGATAATCTCCTACGAGCAGTACTTC
CDR3aa: CAWTPVGQIISYEQYF
abundance: once
j_gene: TRBJ2-7
v_gene: TRBV30
d_gene: .

CDR3nt: TGCGCCAGCAGCTTGGGCGAGGGACCCTACGAGCAGTACTTC
CDR3aa: CASSLGEGPYEQYF
abundance: .
j_gene: TRBJ2-7
v_gene: TRBV5-1
d_gene: .

CDR3nt: TGTGCCATCAGTGAGGGAACAGGGTGGCCTGGCTACACCTTC
CDR3aa: CAISEGTGWPGYTF
abundance: .
j_gene: TRBJ1-2
v_gene: TRBV10-3
d_gene: .

CDR3nt: TGTGCCAGTACTGAAGGGGGGGGCGGCTACGAGCAGTACTTC
CDR3aa: CASTEGGGGYEQYF
abundance: .
j_gene: TRBJ2-7
v_gene: TRBV19
d_gene: .